The T cell receptor beta chain described here comes from a study of Ad26.COV2.S vaccination and SARS-CoV-2 variants. Turning to the study itself: A participant enrolled in the COV1001 Ad26.COV2.S trial arm provided the sample. Ad26.COV2.S, an intramuscular injection, was given once or twice 56 days apart.

Here immunoSEQ multiplex PCR was the method, and the copy in TCRdb shows in-frame clones only, minus some. The top ten clones hold about 2.5% of a sample with hundreds of thousands of clones, roughly 87% of them seen once. J was trimmed by 10 bases and V by 1 base; bases with no gene match: 9. CDR1 is SGHAT, CDR2 FQNNGV, per germline. CDR3 size: 14 residues. The table lists this clone with a count of one. Its antigen remains unknown. General study results and limits: Analyses that measured TCR breadth and depth may have underestimated total T cell responses. Among vaccine recipients, spike-specific TCR breadth exceeded that of placebo recipients.

The sample's treatment: around 19 received Ad26.COV2.S at low or high dose, single or two shots; about 5 received placebo; per-sample allocation not given. Sampling occurred on day 63 after the first vaccine or placebo injection. This clonotype originated in a person aged 18 to 59 who received the Ad26.COV2.S COVID-19 vaccine or a placebo. Sequences were derived from peripheral blood, sampled in a trial of Ad26.COV2.S vaccine versus placebo. The V and J genes are TRBV11-2 and TRBJ1-1; 7 nucleotides agree with TRBD1. The CDR3 loop reads CASSLVTGPGGAFF. In DNA form, the CDR3 reads TGTGCCAGCAGCTTAGTTACAGGTCCAGGGGGAGCTTTCTTT. Full variable domain (rest looked up from reference TRBV11-2 and TRBJ1-1): EAGVAQSPRYKIIEKRQSVAFWCNPISGHATLYWYQQILGQGPKLLIQFQNNGVVDDSQLPKDRFSAERLKGVDSTLKIQPAKLEDSAVYLCASSLVTGPGGAFFGQGTRLTVV.